This TCR beta chain derives from a study of cytomegalovirus exposure and HLA in healthy donors listed by TCRdb under 2017. For the wider study: In an earlier analysis of 450 to 750 of the donors, around 300 Gb of sequence data and 90 million to 120 million unique TCR beta sequences from roughly 200 million T cells were reported. About 310 gigabases of sequencing data and 70 million to 100 million unique TCR sequences were included in an early release covering around 650 HLA-typed donors. Of the approximately 400 genotyped donors, 65% to 90% fell in the genetic ancestry cluster associated with self-reported Caucasian donors. The study aimed to test whether signatures of past pathogen exposure could be identified by cataloging public T cell receptors. The study used immunosequencing to profile the T cell repertoires of hundreds of subjects and linked those repertoires to cytomegalovirus serostatus. In addition to the first cohort of approximately 650 subjects, a separate validation cohort of around 110 different subjects was used. To predict cytomegalovirus infection status, the study brought together high-throughput TCR immunosequencing, statistical association of individual TCRs with disease status, and machine learning. To study patterns of TCR occurrence, a later analysis re-analyzed previously published TCR beta repertoires from several hundred donors and added high-resolution HLA genotyping. Rather than drawing on any new phenotypic data, the later analysis identified candidate immune exposures from TCR beta sequences and the way those sequences occurred across donors. To decide whether each TCR beta V gene segment behaved as functional or pseudogenic, an earlier analysis of fewer than 750 of the donors relied on high-throughput TCR beta sequencing. Donor age, sex, ethnicity and CMV serostatus were collected together with the repertoire data. Genome-wide SNP genotypes for about 65% of the 666 donors were used in a later genetic analysis, which treated that subset as a discovery cohort. Every repertoire in the discovery cohort had been generated on one and the same sequencing platform. Class I and class II HLA loci were covered by the typing at four-digit resolution. The number of donors typed differed by locus, with 629-630 for A, B, C, DRB1 and DQB1, roughly 520 for DQA1, 606 for DPA1, and 450 to 480 for DPB1. Because of strong linkage in the cohort, roughly five DR-DQ haplotypes were treated as single units for association and clustering. On average, around 200,000 unique TCR beta nucleotide sequences were sequenced per donor among some 430 genotyped donors of the cohort, with around 19% of those sequences being non-productive.

The paper as a whole reports these results and caveats: A later analysis found that most CMV-associated TCR beta chains appeared HLA-restricted, with HLA associations seemingly driven largely by CMV exposure. Compared with equally common non-associated chains, HLA-associated TCR beta chains in a later analysis were more clonally expanded and had lower generation probabilities. Linkage disequilibrium might explain the correlated functional status among segregating V segments, but an unknown experimental factor could not be excluded. Because HLA typing was missing for some donors at each locus, association tests included only the typed subset. Specific HLA alleles were associated with 16,951 TCR beta sequences at a false discovery rate of 0.05 in a later analysis. Immune exposure information for the cohort was limited to CMV serostatus. The study listed 150 to 200 TCR beta chains as associated with cytomegalovirus. The authors suggested that the approach could potentially be extended to other disease states and immunological phenotypes. A further reported finding was that TCR beta sequences accurately predicted the HLA-A and HLA-B alleles for most subjects in the first cohort. Some IMGT-functional V segments, including TRBV6-2 and TRBV6-3, could not be distinguished by the 87-base-pair reads and were therefore excluded. V-gene and J-gene trimming of TCR beta chains was associated with a missense DCLRE1C variant in a later genetic analysis, and the association was replicated in an independent cohort. Because counts were too low, some 16 rarely observed V segments, including chromosome 9 orphons, were excluded from the earlier analysis of 587 of the donors. In a later analysis, several top co-occurrence clusters were reported to appear linked to parvovirus B19, influenza, CMV and Epstein-Barr virus. The presence/absence analyses assumed that sequencing depth was roughly uniform across donors, and that assumption may not be true. The classifier was reported to diagnose cytomegalovirus status with high specificity and sensitivity in both the original and validation cohorts. When HLA alleles, especially DR and DQ, strongly co-occurred, TCR associations were difficult to assign to individual alleles. A later genetic analysis reported fewer N-insertions in productive TCRs among donors in an Asian-associated ancestry cluster than the roughly 700-donor mean. According to a later analysis, TCR association rates differed among HLA loci, with DRB1 alleles showing the most associated TCRs and HLA-C alleles showing the fewest. While some public TCRs were present in many individuals, most TCR sequences turned up only very rarely across donors. An earlier analysis of around 500 of the donors showed that most TCR beta V segments appeared in productive rearrangements either about 87% or about 30% of the time, which broadly matched IMGT annotations. A cluster of highly shared sequence variants was judged likely to be a technical artifact of the sequencing pipeline. In vitro tests confirmed that three of the cytomegalovirus-associated TCR beta chains recognize cytomegalovirus antigens. The cohort was sequenced for TCR beta chains only, and without alpha or paired-chain data the features that could be detected were limited.

The protocol used for the library was the immunoSEQ multiplex PCR assay. For the multiplex PCR, a mixture combining 60 forward primers for TCR Vbeta segments and 13 reverse primers for TCR Jbeta segments was used. The CDR3 region of rearranged TCR beta genes was amplified from genomic DNA by a multiplex PCR assay. Amplified TCR beta libraries were sequenced as 87-base-pair reads on the Illumina HiSeq System. Turning to the authors' computational methods: A later analysis counted about 76 million unique TCR beta chains across the 666 repertoires, and some 11 million of these chains were shared by at least two donors. To remove PCR and sequencing errors, raw reads were error-corrected and collapsed into unique sequences using a nearest-neighbor algorithm that merged closely related sequences. Alignment of CDR3 sequences to IMGT reference sequences was used to assign V, D and J gene segments. For a sequence to be retained, a match of at least six nucleotides to both a V gene segment and a J gene segment was required. A rearrangement was called productive if the CDR3 had no stop codons and remained in frame with V and J, and every other rearrangement was called non-productive. Following IMGT convention, CDR3 was defined as the stretch from the second conserved V-encoded cysteine up to the conserved J-encoded phenylalanine. Sequences without an unambiguous match to a single V gene segment were excluded from the earlier analysis of about 630 of the donors. An earlier analysis of some 610 of the donors called V segments functional above 56.7% productive rearrangements and segregating when the between-donor standard deviation exceeded 5%. A statistical classification framework was built for diagnosing cytomegalovirus status from the catalog of TCR beta chain sequences. In a later analysis, TCR nucleotide sequences were compared against IMGT/GENE-DB human TR gene sequences so that V and J genes could be assigned. The TCRdist pipeline was used in a later analysis to assign CDR3 sequences and most-parsimonious VDJ recombination scenarios. A later analysis defined each TCR beta chain by its CDR3 amino acid sequence plus V-gene family, and excluded reads lacking a unique V-gene family. To address suspected cross-contamination and a sequencing artifact, a later analysis removed roughly 580 highly shared, low-generation-probability nucleotide sequences. A later analysis calculated a clonal expansion index for each public chain from normalized within-repertoire ranks of inferred template counts. In a later analysis, generation probabilities were computed using a VDJ recombination model fitted to out-of-frame rearrangements, and the results were checked against IGoR. In a later analysis, hypergeometric tests were used to score TCR-TCR, TCR-HLA and TCR-CMV co-occurrence, with a repertoire-size bias correction applied to TCR pairs. False discovery rates were estimated in a later analysis by permuting HLA or CMV assignments 20 times. In a later analysis, co-occurring TCRs were grouped with DBSCAN, and TCRdist sequence similarity was added when clustering was performed within HLA-allele-positive subsets. Repertoires with fewer than 30,000 or more than 120,000 public chains were left out of co-occurrence clustering, as were five repertoires with anomalous nucleotide sharing. TCRdb limited this immuneACCESS table to in-frame rearrangements with V and J called. A share of clones is missing; checked studies link under half to unresolved V genes, and the rest is unexplained. The D gene and trimming were derived from the DNA, and the V and J assignments and clone size from that table. This sample's table has entries for 100,000 to 150,000 clones. Roughly 0.94% of the sample rests with the top ten.

As regards this clone: This clone's antigen is unknown.

CDR1 and CDR2, per the germline V gene (reference sequence), are MNHNY and SVGAGI. CDR3 length: 13 amino acids, cysteine to phenylalanine. The kept DNA is CDR3 alone, 39 bases in frame from the first base. Between the V and J ends, shortened by 8 bases and 1 base respectively, the junction contains 12 bases. The cohort consisted of some 670 healthy bone marrow donors. All cohort members were sampled while nominally healthy, although unrecorded immune exposures were likely present. The donor tested CMV seronegative and was one of the 352 seronegative cohort members. Every donor gave a peripheral blood sample, and the peripheral blood mononuclear cells from that sample were used for TCR beta sequencing. Genomic DNA was extracted from the blood cell samples with the Qiagen DNeasy Blood Extraction Kit.

Sequenced material: PBMCs. The chain is assembled from TRBV6-6 and TRBJ2-7; TRBD2 could be the D gene, as 6 bases match. The receptor was isolated from a man aged 18 to 30 in good health and CMV-seronegative. CDR3 loop: CASVRDSSYEQYF. The DNA sequence is TGTGCCAGCGTCCGGGACTCATCCTACGAGCAGTACTTC.